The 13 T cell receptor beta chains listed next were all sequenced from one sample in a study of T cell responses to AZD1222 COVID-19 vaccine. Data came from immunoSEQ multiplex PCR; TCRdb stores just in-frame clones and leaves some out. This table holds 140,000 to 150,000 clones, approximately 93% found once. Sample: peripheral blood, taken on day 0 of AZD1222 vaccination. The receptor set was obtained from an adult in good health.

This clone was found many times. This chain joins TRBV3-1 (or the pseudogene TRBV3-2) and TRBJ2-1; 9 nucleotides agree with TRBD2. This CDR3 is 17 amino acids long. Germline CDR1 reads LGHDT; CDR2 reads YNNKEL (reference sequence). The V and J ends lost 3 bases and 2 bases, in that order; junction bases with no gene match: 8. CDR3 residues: CASSHTAAGGAYNEQFF. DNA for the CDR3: TGTGCCAGCAGCCACACCGCAGCGGGAGGCGCCTACAATGAGCAGTTCTTC.

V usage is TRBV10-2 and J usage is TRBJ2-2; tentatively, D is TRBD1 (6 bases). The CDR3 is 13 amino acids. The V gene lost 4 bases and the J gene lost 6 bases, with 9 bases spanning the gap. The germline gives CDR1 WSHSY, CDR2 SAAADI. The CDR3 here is CASSAGVAGELFF. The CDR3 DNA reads TGCGCCAGCAGTGCAGGGGTCGCCGGGGAGCTGTTTTTT.

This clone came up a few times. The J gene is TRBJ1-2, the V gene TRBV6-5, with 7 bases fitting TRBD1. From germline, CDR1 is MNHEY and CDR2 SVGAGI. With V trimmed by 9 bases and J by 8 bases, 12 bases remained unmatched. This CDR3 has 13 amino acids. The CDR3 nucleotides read TGTGCCAGTCCGGGACAGAGCTTTTCAGGCTACACCTTC. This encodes CASPGQSFSGYTF.

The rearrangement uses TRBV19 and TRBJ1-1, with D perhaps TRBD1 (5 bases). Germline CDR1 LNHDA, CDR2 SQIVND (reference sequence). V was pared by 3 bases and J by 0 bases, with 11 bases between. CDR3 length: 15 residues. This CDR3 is CASSIEGEVNTEAFF. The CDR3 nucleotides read TGTGCCAGTAGTATTGAAGGGGAGGTGAACACTGAAGCTTTCTTT.

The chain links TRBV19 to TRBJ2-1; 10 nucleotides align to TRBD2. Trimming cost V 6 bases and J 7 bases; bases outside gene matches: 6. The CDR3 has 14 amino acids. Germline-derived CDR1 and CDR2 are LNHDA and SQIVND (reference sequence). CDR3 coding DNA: TGTGCCAGTAGGTTAGCGGGAGGAGGGAATGAGCAGTTCTTC. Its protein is CASRLAGGGNEQFF.

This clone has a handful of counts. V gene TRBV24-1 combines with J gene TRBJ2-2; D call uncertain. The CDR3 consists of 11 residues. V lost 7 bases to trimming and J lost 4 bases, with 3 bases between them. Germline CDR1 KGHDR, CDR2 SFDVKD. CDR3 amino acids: CATRGTGELFF. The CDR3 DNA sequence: TGTGCCACCAGGGGCACCGGGGAGCTGTTTTTT.

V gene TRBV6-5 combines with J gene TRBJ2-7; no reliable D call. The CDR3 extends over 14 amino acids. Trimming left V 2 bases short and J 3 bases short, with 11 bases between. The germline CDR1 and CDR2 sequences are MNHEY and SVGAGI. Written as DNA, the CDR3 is TGTGCCAGCAGTTACCAAGACTCCCACTACGAGCAGTACTTC. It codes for CASSYQDSHYEQYF.

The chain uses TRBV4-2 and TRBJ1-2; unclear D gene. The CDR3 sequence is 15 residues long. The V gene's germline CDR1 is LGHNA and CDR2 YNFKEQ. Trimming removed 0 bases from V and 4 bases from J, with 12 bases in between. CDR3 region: CASSQDRGTGYGYTF. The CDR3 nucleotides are TGTGCCAGCAGCCAAGATCGGGGAACCGGCTATGGCTACACCTTC.

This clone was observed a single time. CDR3 DNA: TGTGCCAGCTCGGGGTGGGGGGCCTACGAGCAGTACTTC. It is translated as CASSGWGAYEQYF. The chain recombines TRBV25-1 with TRBJ2-7, with D possibly matching TRBD2 (6 bases). The CDR3 is made up of 13 amino acids. Germline CDR1 MGHDK, CDR2 SYGVNS. The ends were cut back, 8 bases at V and 2 bases at J, with 13 bases in the middle.

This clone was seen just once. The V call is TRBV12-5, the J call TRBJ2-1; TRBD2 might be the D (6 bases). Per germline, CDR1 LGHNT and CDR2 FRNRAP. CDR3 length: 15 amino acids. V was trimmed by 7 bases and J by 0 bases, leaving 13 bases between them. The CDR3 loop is CASAGEYSSYNEQFF. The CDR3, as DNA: TGTGCTAGTGCGGGGGAATACAGCTCCTACAATGAGCAGTTCTTC.

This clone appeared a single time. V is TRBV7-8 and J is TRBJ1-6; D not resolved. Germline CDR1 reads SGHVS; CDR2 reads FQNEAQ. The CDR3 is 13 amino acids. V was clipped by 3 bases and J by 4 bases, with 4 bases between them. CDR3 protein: CASSFAYNSPLHF. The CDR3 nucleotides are TGTGCCAGCAGCTTTGCGTATAATTCACCCCTCCACTTT.

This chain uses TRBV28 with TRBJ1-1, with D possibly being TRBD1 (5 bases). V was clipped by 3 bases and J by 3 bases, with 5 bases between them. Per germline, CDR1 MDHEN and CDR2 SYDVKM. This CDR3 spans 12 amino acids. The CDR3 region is CASSLGHTEAFF. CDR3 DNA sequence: TGTGCCAGCAGTTTGGGACACACTGAAGCTTTCTTT.

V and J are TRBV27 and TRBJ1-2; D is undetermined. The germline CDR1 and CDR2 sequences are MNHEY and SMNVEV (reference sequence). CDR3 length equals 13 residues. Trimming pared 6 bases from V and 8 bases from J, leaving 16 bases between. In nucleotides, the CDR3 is TGTGCCAGCAGCCCGGATCCTAACGGGGGCTACACCTTC. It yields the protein CASSPDPNGGYTF.